This is a list of T cell receptor beta chains from one sample in a study of breast tumors, draining lymph nodes, adjacent tissues. MiXCR, applied by TCRdb to the multiplex PCR reads, yields one record per CDR3 protein. This table has approximately 90,000 distinct CDR3 sequences, 25% to 35% appearing once. The sequencing input was axillary lymph node tissue. These receptor sequences come from a female donor with breast cancer. Some clones in this sample may be carry-over from other donors' samples. Each CDR3 is given with its conserved first and last residue. A D gene is named only where the DNA matches it firmly. Clone sizes are given selectively: once, few, many, or a class where the clone is expanded.

TRBJ2-5	-	many	TRBV6-6	CASRGFDWWETQYF	TGTGCCAGCAGGGGGTTTGATTGGTGGGAGACCCAGTACTTC
TRBJ1-6	TRBD1	-	TRBV20-1	CSATGENSPLHF	TGCAGCGCTACAGGGGAAAATTCACCCCTCCACTTT
TRBJ1-1	TRBD1	-	TRBV3-1	CASSRQGRNTEAFF	TGTGCCAGCAGCCGACAGGGGAGGAACACTGAAGCTTTCTTT
TRBJ2-5	TRBD2	-	TRBV7-3	CASSLSGRQETEYF	TGTGCCAGCAGCCTTAGCGGGAGACAGGAGACCGAGTACTTC
TRBJ1-3	-	many	TRBV12-3/TRBV12-4	CASSYYSGNTIYF	TGTGCCAGCAGTTACTACTCTGGAAACACCATATATTTT
TRBJ2-1	TRBD2	many	TRBV7-2	CASSSSLAGGQFF	TGTGCCAGCAGCTCGAGTCTAGCGGGAGGGCAGTTCTTC
TRBJ2-7	-	many	TRBV9	CASSPDYSSYEQYF	TGTGCCAGCAGCCCGGACTACAGCTCCTACGAGCAGTACTTC
TRBJ1-1	-	-	TRBV7-9	CASGFGLNTEAFF	TGTGCCAGCGGCTTTGGACTGAACACTGAAGCTTTCTTT
TRBJ2-7	-	-	TRBV6-4	CASSPGQHECEQYF	TGTGCCAGCAGTCCGGGGCAGCACGAATGCGAGCAGTACTTC
TRBJ2-4	-	many	TRBV11-3	CASSRWAAEDIQYF	TGTGCCAGCAGCCGTTGGGCTGCAGAGGACATTCAGTACTTC
TRBJ2-7	TRBD2	many	TRBV15	CATSRDIAGGMEQYF	TGTGCCACCAGCAGAGATATAGCGGGGGGAATGGAGCAGTACTTC
TRBJ2-7	-	-	TRBV6-5	CTSSYTSDKFYEQYF	TGTACCAGCAGTTACACTTCTGACAAGTTCTACGAGCAGTACTTC
TRBJ1-1	-	-	TRBV7-8	CASSWRESQAFF	TGTGCCAGCAGCTGGAGGGAATCTCAAGCTTTCTTT
TRBJ2-5	-	-	TRBV24-1	CATLVLGRETQRF	TGTGCCACACTGGTTCTGGGGCGAGAGACCCAGCGCTTC
TRBJ1-2	-	many	TRBV20-1	CSARTDYGYTF	TGCAGTGCTAGGACAGACTATGGCTACACCTTC
TRBJ1-4	-	many	TRBV7-9	CASSVHGSTNEKLFF	TGTGCCAGCAGCGTCCACGGGTCAACTAATGAAAAACTGTTTTTT
TRBJ2-3	-	many	TRBV29-1	CSVDRWPPDNTDTQYF	TGCAGCGTTGATAGGTGGCCGCCCGACAACACAGATACGCAGTATTTT
TRBJ1-2	-	-	TRBV7-3	CASSSYRVLGYGYTF	TGTGCCAGCAGCTCATATAGGGTCCTAGGCTATGGCTACACCTTC
TRBJ2-3	-	few	TRBV11-3	CASSLDGTYTDTQYF	TGTGCCAGCAGCTTAGACGGGACTTACACAGATACGCAGTATTTT
TRBJ1-6	-	many	TRBV12-3/TRBV12-4	CASSLGQSPNSPLHF	TGTGCCAGCAGCCTGGGACAATCACCCAATTCACCCCTCCACTTT
TRBJ2-1	-	many	TRBV11-1	CASSLTLVRGDEQFF	TGTGCCAGCAGCTTAACCCTAGTTAGAGGCGATGAGCAGTTCTTC
TRBJ2-1	TRBD2	many	TRBV6-1	CASSEARLAGAHEQFF	TGTGCCAGCAGTGAAGCGCGACTAGCGGGAGCTCATGAGCAGTTCTTC
TRBJ1-1	TRBD1	-	TRBV6-5	CASSPGKGAESMNTEAFF	TGTGCCAGCAGTCCGGGTAAGGGGGCGGAATCGATGAACACTGAAGCTTTCTTT
TRBJ2-7	TRBD2	many	TRBV6-5	CASMAGGAYEQYF	TGTGCCAGCATGGCGGGGGGCGCCTACGAGCAGTACTTC
TRBJ2-5	TRBD2	-	TRBV7-2	CASSPSGRLAGVWQETQYF	TGTGCCAGCAGCCCCTCCGGGAGGCTAGCGGGGGTCTGGCAAGAGACCCAGTACTTC
TRBJ2-1	TRBD2	many	TRBV20-1	CSAVPGLAPSYNEQFF	TGCAGTGCTGTTCCGGGACTAGCCCCTTCCTACAATGAGCAGTTCTTC